These 15 T cell receptor beta chains were all obtained from the same sample, sequenced in a study of cytomegalovirus exposure and HLA in healthy donors. Produced via immunoSEQ multiplex PCR; TCRdb's table is partial and in-frame only. This sample carries 85,000 to 130,000 clones, 88% of them seen once, and the ten largest clones take about 2%. The sequenced material came from PBMCs. The receptors here all came from a woman in her late teens or twenties in good health and CMV-seropositive.

V is TRBV19 and J is TRBJ2-7; 12 bases are shared with TRBD2. The V gene's germline CDR1 is LNHDA and CDR2 SQIVND (reference sequence). V shed 3 bases and J 4 bases; nucleotides not matched to a gene: 1. This CDR3 is built from 14 residues. The CDR3 is CASSMTSGGYEQYF. The CDR3 DNA reads TGTGCCAGTAGTATGACTAGCGGGGGATACGAGCAGTACTTC.

The table lists this clone with many counts. The chain recombines TRBV18 with TRBJ1-3; D is possibly TRBD1 (6 bases). Germline assignment: CDR1 KGHSH and CDR2 LQKENI. V dropped 3 bases and J dropped 0 bases, with 15 bases sitting between them. This CDR3 has 17 amino acids. CDR3 sequence reads: CASSPAGQSRSGNTIYF. The CDR3 coding sequence is TGTGCCAGCTCACCCGCCGGACAGTCCCGCTCTGGAAACACCATATATTTT.

The chain couples TRBV25-1 to TRBJ1-6; no firm D call. V was pared by 4 bases and J by 7 bases, with 8 bases between. There are 13 residues in the CDR3. Germline V CDR1 and CDR2: MGHDK, SYGVNS. CDR3 nucleotide sequence: TGTGCCAGCAGTGCCGCCGAGAATTCACCCCTCCACTTT. Amino acid sequence: CASSAAENSPLHF.

The rearrangement joins TRBV5-1 to TRBJ1-2, with 7 bases aligning to TRBD1. After removal of 0 bases from V and 6 bases from J, the junction contained 2 bases not matched to a gene. The CDR3 contains 13 residues. CDR1 and CDR2 from the germline V gene are SGHRS and YFSETQ. The CDR3 sequence: CASSLETGHGYTF. The CDR3 nucleotides read TGCGCCAGCAGCTTGGAGACAGGGCATGGCTACACCTTC.

The chain's CDR3 is CASSWRGQGETQYF. The DNA for the CDR3 is TGTGCCAGCAGCTGGAGGGGACAGGGAGAGACCCAGTACTTC. This chain links TRBV7-2 with TRBJ2-5; 9 nucleotides align to TRBD1. The germline V gene encodes CDR1 SGHTA and CDR2 FQGNSA. Trimming took 4 bases from V and 4 from J; bases not matched to a gene: 4. The CDR3 has 14 amino acids.

The V call is TRBV19, the J call TRBJ1-5; possibly TRBD1 for D (6 bases). The CDR3 spans 17 residues. The germline V and J ends were trimmed by 5 bases and 1 base, with 18 bases remaining between them. Germline values: CDR1 LNHDA, CDR2 SQIVND (reference sequence). The chain's CDR3 is CASSPYRVKVSNQPQHF. The CDR3 DNA follows: TGTGCCAGTAGTCCTTACAGGGTGAAGGTGAGCAATCAGCCCCAGCATTTT.

The chain recombines TRBV27 with TRBJ2-7; no firm D call. CDR1 and CDR2 (germline): MNHEY, SMNVEV (reference sequence). The CDR3 runs to 14 residues. V was clipped by 6 bases and J by 3 bases, with 15 bases between them. CDR3 in amino acids: CASSPGFRDYEQYF. Here the CDR3 DNA reads TGTGCCAGCAGCCCCGGGTTCCGCGACTACGAGCAGTACTTC.

The chain uses TRBV6-1 and TRBJ1-6, with 7 bases aligning to TRBD1. Germline loops: CDR1 MNHNS, CDR2 SASEGT. The CDR3 is 13 residues long. J gave up 5 bases and V 8 bases, and 3 bases lay outside the gene matches. CDR3 sequence (DNA): TGTGCCAGCCAGGGACAGCATAATTCACCCCTCCACTTT. The encoded protein is CASQGQHNSPLHF.

This clone was observed a single time. The chain has TRBV7-2 and TRBJ2-3; 8 nucleotides align to TRBD2. The CDR3 extends over 17 amino acids. V was clipped by 3 bases and J by 2 bases; unmatched bases: 10. Per germline, CDR1 SGHTA and CDR2 FQGNSA. The CDR3 sequence: CASSFFPAGATTDTQYF. CDR3 in DNA: TGTGCCAGCAGCTTCTTCCCAGCGGGGGCCACCACAGATACGCAGTATTTT.

Comment on this clone: Given the absence of the conserved phenylalanine or tryptophan at the CDR3 end, a read error is likely. Because the CDR3's place on the DNA is in doubt, the DNA is left out and the CDR3 is given as listed by TCRdb. The rearrangement links TRBV19 to TRBJ1-1; the table's D call TRBD1 went unverified against the DNA. Germline values: CDR1 LNHDA, CDR2 SQIVND (reference sequence). The CDR3 is 16 residues long, counting both termini. CDR3 region: CASSITGSSGIESGRY.

The chain combines TRBV7-2 with TRBJ2-3; 13 nucleotides agree with TRBD2. J was trimmed by 6 bases and V by 5 bases; bases with no gene match: 5. Germline values: CDR1 SGHTA, CDR2 FQGNSA. This CDR3 is 15 amino acids long. The CDR3 is CASSDGLAGVDTQYF. Written as DNA, the CDR3 is TGTGCCAGCAGCGACGGACTAGCGGGGGTTGATACGCAGTATTTT.

The chain links TRBV27 to TRBJ2-1, with TRBD2 matching over 7 bases. Germline V CDR1 and CDR2: MNHEY, SMNVEV (reference sequence). The trim removed 3 bases at V and 2 bases at J, leaving 7 bases unmatched. This CDR3 comprises 16 residues. The CDR3 DNA sequence: TGTGCCAGCAGTTTCCAAGACGGGGGGACCTACAATGAGCAGTTCTTC. This sequence encodes CASSFQDGGTYNEQFF.

This clone was picked up many times. The J gene is TRBJ2-7, the V gene TRBV27; TRBD1 aligns across 9 bases. The V and J ends lost 8 bases and 5 bases, in that order; junction bases with no gene match: 7. Per the germline V gene, CDR1 is MNHEY and CDR2 is SMNVEV (reference sequence). This CDR3 has 13 amino acids. The DNA of the CDR3 is TGTGCCAGCTGGCCGACAGGGGGACACGAGCAGTACTTC. Its protein product is CASWPTGGHEQYF.

The V gene is TRBV4-1, the J gene TRBJ2-2; D is unresolved. V dropped 6 bases and J dropped 7 bases, with 6 bases sitting between them. The CDR3 consists of 11 residues. From germline, CDR1 is MGHRA and CDR2 YSYEKL. The CDR3 nucleotides read TGCGCCAGCAGGTCGGGCGGGGAGCTGTTTTTT. It yields the protein CASRSGGELFF.

The V call is TRBV7-9, the J call TRBJ1-4; 10 nucleotides line up with TRBD1. Trimming removed 3 bases from V and 7 bases from J; junction bases left unmatched: 2. The CDR3 is 14 residues long. CDR1 SEHNR and CDR2 FQNEAQ come from the germline V gene (reference sequence). CDR3 region: CASSFGQGGEKLFF. In DNA form, the CDR3 reads TGTGCCAGCAGCTTTGGACAGGGGGGTGAAAAACTGTTTTTT. Together with reference TRBV7-9 and TRBJ1-4, the CDR3 gives the full variable domain: DTGVSQNPRHKITKRGQNVTFRCDPISEHNRLYWYRQTLGQGPEFLTYFQNEAQLEKSRLLSDRFSAERPKGSFSTLEIQRTEQGDSAMYLCASSFGQGGEKLFFGSGTQLSVL.